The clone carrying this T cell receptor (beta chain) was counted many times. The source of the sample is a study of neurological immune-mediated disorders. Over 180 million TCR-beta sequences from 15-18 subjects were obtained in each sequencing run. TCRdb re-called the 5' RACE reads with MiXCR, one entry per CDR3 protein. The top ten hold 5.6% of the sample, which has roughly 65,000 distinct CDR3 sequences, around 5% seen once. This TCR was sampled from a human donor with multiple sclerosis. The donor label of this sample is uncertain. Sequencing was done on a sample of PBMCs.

The CDR3, as DNA: TGTGCCATCAGGACAGGGGGCACTGAAGCTTTCTTT. Translation: CAIRTGGTEAFF. V usage is TRBV10-3 and J usage is TRBJ1-1; 9 nucleotides align to TRBD1. The CDR3 consists of 12 residues. After removal of 6 bases from V and 4 bases from J, the junction contained 0 bases not matched to a gene. Germline-derived CDR1 and CDR2 are ENHRY and SYGVKD.